A selection of T cell receptor beta chains follows, all from one sample in a study of shared clonotypes between healthy human individuals. Only in-frame clones appear in the TCRdb table, and some are missing; sequencing was by immunoSEQ multiplex PCR. The sample holds roughly 2.5 million clones, about 92% seen once. The source material was naive CD4+ T cells sorted from blood. The receptors shown here come from a man aged 18 to 30 in good health. Both conserved end residues are part of each CDR3. A D gene is named only where the DNA matches it firmly. Clone size appears in some rows only: once, few, many, or a class for an expanded clone.

v_call,clone_size,d_call,j_call,cdr3_length,cdr3_aa,cdr3_nt
TRBV5-4,NA,NA,TRBJ2-2,16,CASSLASGTYAGELFF,TGTGCCAGCAGCTTGGCCTCCGGGACTTACGCCGGGGAGCTGTTTTTT
TRBV7-2,NA,NA,TRBJ2-3,15,CASSFDYLGTDTQYF,TGTGCCAGCAGCTTCGACTATCTTGGAACAGATACGCAGTATTTT
TRBV19,NA,NA,TRBJ1-3,15,CASSTPPFSGNTIYF,TGTGCCAGTAGTACCCCCCCGTTCTCTGGAAACACCATATATTTT
TRBV5-1,NA,NA,TRBJ2-7,13,CASSLQGTYEQYF,TGCGCCAGCAGCTTGCAGGGGACCTACGAGCAGTACTTC
TRBV30,once,NA,TRBJ1-6,14,CAWSLQGSNSPLHF,TGTGCCTGGAGTCTACAGGGTTCTAATTCACCCCTCCACTTT
TRBV6-1,NA,TRBD2,TRBJ2-5,16,CASSDRAGNHRETQYF,TGTGCCAGCAGTGACCGAGCGGGGAACCACCGAGAGACCCAGTACTTC
TRBV28,NA,TRBD1,TRBJ2-2,16,CASSLRDRARGGELFF,TGTGCCAGCAGTTTAAGGGACAGAGCTCGGGGCGGGGAGCTGTTTTTT
TRBV2,few,NA,TRBJ1-4,15,CASSSDQGSNEKLFF,TGTGCCAGCAGTTCCGATCAAGGGTCTAATGAAAAACTGTTTTTT
TRBV19,NA,NA,TRBJ1-2,15,CASNPPAGANYGYTF,TGTGCCAGTAATCCCCCGGCAGGAGCTAACTATGGCTACACCTTC
TRBV7-5,once,NA,TRBJ1-4,16,CARSLALEGRPEKLFF,TGTGCCAGAAGCTTAGCCCTCGAGGGTCGGCCTGAAAAACTGTTTTTT
TRBV4-3,NA,TRBD1,TRBJ1-5,17,CASSAAWTGDGNQPQHF,TGCGCCAGCAGCGCAGCATGGACAGGGGATGGCAATCAGCCCCAGCATTTT
TRBV19,once,TRBD1,TRBJ2-2,15,CATNLGTGEYRELFF,TGTGCCACCAACCTCGGGACAGGGGAGTATAGGGAGCTGTTTTTT
TRBV2,NA,TRBD1,TRBJ1-2,13,CATIEGGRVGYTF,TGTGCCACTATCGAAGGGGGCAGGGTTGGCTACACCTTC
TRBV6-4,NA,NA,TRBJ2-3,15,CASRDWGRGTDTQYF,TGTGCCAGCAGAGATTGGGGTAGGGGCACAGATACGCAGTATTTT
TRBV5-4,NA,NA,TRBJ1-2,12,CASSGRTDGYTF,TGTGCCAGCAGCGGACGGACAGACGGCTACACCTTC
TRBV5-1,NA,TRBD2,TRBJ2-3,15,CASSVTGGPTDTQYF,TGCGCCAGCAGCGTTACGGGGGGGCCGACAGATACGCAGTATTTT
TRBV28,NA,NA,TRBJ1-3,15,CASSTEVSSGNTIYF,TGTGCCAGCAGTACGGAGGTGAGCTCTGGAAACACCATATATTTT
TRBV6-6,NA,NA,TRBJ1-6,15,CASSYFSREDSPLHF,TGTGCCAGCAGTTATTTTTCCAGGGAGGATTCACCCCTCCACTTT
TRBV18,NA,NA,TRBJ1-2,14,CASSRGTGTYGYTF,TGTGCCAGCTCACGCGGGACCGGGACATATGGCTACACCTTC
TRBV7-9,NA,NA,TRBJ1-3,15,CASSPDRPSGNTIYF,TGTGCCAGCAGCCCAGACAGGCCCTCTGGAAACACCATATATTTT
TRBV7-2,NA,TRBD1,TRBJ1-2,13,CASSRDRVEGYTF,TGTGCCAGCAGCCGAGACAGGGTGGAGGGCTACACCTTC
TRBV30,NA,NA,TRBJ2-3,15,CAWRARDGRTDTQYF,TGTGCCTGGAGAGCCCGAGATGGGAGGACAGATACGCAGTATTTT
TRBV30,NA,NA,TRBJ1-3,14,CAWSKGFSGNTIYF,TGTGCCTGGAGTAAGGGATTCTCTGGAAACACCATATATTTT
TRBV29-1,once,TRBD1,TRBJ2-2,16,CSVGLTGDILTGELFF,TGCAGCGTTGGACTAACAGGGGATATTTTAACCGGGGAGCTGTTTTTT
TRBV7-2,NA,NA,TRBJ2-1,15,CASSLAGISYNEQFF,TGTGCCAGCAGCTTAGCAGGAATCTCCTACAATGAGCAGTTCTTC
TRBV28,NA,NA,TRBJ1-4,14,CASSLRGMDEKLFF,TGTGCCAGCAGTTTAAGGGGTATGGATGAAAAACTGTTTTTT
TRBV2,NA,TRBD1,TRBJ1-1,13,CASTGQGPTEAFF,TGTGCCAGCACGGGACAGGGGCCCACTGAAGCTTTCTTT
TRBV5-1,NA,TRBD2,TRBJ2-1,13,CASTASGYNEQFF,TGCGCCAGCACGGCTAGCGGGTACAATGAGCAGTTCTTC
TRBV7-2,NA,NA,TRBJ2-1,13,CASSPDLKREQFF,TGTGCCAGCAGTCCAGACTTAAAACGGGAGCAGTTCTTC
TRBV5-1,NA,NA,TRBJ2-6,16,CASSPGDTQGANVLTF,TGCGCCAGCAGCCCAGGAGACACCCAAGGGGCCAACGTCCTGACTTTC
TRBV5-6,NA,TRBD1,TRBJ1-1,16,CASTRPGQGGGTEAFF,TGTGCCAGCACCAGACCGGGACAGGGGGGGGGCACTGAAGCTTTCTTT
TRBV7-9,few,NA,TRBJ1-1,14,CASSLSPPAAEAFF,TGTGCCAGCAGCCTGAGCCCCCCCGCTGCTGAAGCTTTCTTT
TRBV23-1,NA,NA,TRBJ2-7,11,CASSLDYEQYF,TGCGCCAGCAGTTTAGACTACGAGCAGTACTTC
TRBV29-1,once,TRBD1,TRBJ2-7,12,CSVVDREIEQYF,TGCAGCGTTGTGGACAGGGAGATCGAGCAGTACTTC
TRBV7-8,NA,TRBD2,TRBJ2-7,17,CASSNFPGTSGDYEQYF,TGTGCCAGCAGCAATTTCCCCGGGACTAGCGGGGACTACGAGCAGTACTTC
TRBV27,NA,TRBD2,TRBJ2-2,18,CASSFRPGRGANTGELFF,TGTGCCAGCAGTTTTCGTCCGGGGAGGGGAGCGAACACCGGGGAGCTGTTTTTT
TRBV9,NA,TRBD1,TRBJ1-3,16,CASSVAGGVDGNTIYF,TGTGCCAGCAGCGTAGCAGGGGGCGTAGATGGAAACACCATATATTTT
TRBV6-5,once,TRBD2,TRBJ2-2,14,CASRLADLTGELFF,TGTGCCAGCAGACTAGCGGACCTCACCGGGGAGCTGTTTTTT
TRBV7-2,NA,TRBD2,TRBJ2-1,16,CASSQTSGPPGDEQFF,TGTGCCAGCAGCCAGACTAGCGGGCCTCCCGGGGATGAGCAGTTCTTC
TRBV4-1,NA,NA,TRBJ1-3,14,CASRPLSSGNTIYF,TGCGCCAGCCGACCCCTGAGCTCTGGAAACACCATATATTTT
TRBV5-4,NA,TRBD1,TRBJ2-1,15,CASSLGGTGVNEQFF,TGTGCCAGCAGCCTGGGCGGGACAGGGGTCAATGAGCAGTTCTTC
TRBV11-2,NA,TRBD1,TRBJ2-1,16,CASRLLQGGAYNEQFF,TGTGCCAGCAGGCTTTTACAGGGGGGAGCCTACAATGAGCAGTTCTTC
TRBV7-9,NA,NA,TRBJ1-1,16,CASSLRGGWGKAEAFF,TGTGCCAGCAGCTTGCGTGGGGGCTGGGGTAAAGCTGAAGCTTTCTTT
TRBV18,NA,TRBD1,TRBJ1-2,15,CASSPQTGDDYGYTF,TGTGCCAGCTCACCACAGACAGGGGACGACTATGGCTACACCTTC